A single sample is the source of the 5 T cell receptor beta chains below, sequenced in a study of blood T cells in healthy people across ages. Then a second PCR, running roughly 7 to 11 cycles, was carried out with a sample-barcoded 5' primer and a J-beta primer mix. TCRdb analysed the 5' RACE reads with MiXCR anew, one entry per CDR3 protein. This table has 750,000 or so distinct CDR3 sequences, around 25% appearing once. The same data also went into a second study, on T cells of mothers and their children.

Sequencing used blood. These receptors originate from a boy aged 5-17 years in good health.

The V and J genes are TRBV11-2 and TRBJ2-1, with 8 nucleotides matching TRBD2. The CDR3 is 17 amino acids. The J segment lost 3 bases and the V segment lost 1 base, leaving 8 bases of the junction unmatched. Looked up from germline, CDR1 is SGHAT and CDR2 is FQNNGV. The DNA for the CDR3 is TGTGCCAGCAGCTTAGGGGCCAGCGGGAGTATCTACAATGAGCAGTTCTTC. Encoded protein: CASSLGASGSIYNEQFF.

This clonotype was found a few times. CDR3 nucleotides: TGTGCCAGCAGTGACCGGACGAACACTGAAGCTTTCTTT. Amino acid sequence: CASSDRTNTEAFF. J is TRBJ1-1 and V is TRBV6-4; no firm D call. The CDR3 runs 13 residues. Between the trimmed V and J ends, which lost 2 bases and 1 base, there was a span of 5 bases. Germline V lookup: CDR1 MRHNA, CDR2 SNTAGT.

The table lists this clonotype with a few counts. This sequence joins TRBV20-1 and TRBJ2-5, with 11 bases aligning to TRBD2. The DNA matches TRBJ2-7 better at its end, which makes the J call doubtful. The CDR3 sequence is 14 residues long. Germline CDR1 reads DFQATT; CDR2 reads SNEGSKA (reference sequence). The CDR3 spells CSAQRLAGTYEQYF. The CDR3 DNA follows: TGCAGTGCTCAGAGACTAGCGGGGACCTACGAGCAGTACTTC.

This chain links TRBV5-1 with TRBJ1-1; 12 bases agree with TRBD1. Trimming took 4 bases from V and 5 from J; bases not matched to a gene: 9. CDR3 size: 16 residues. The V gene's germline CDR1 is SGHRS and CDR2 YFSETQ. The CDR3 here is CASSAPGTGGKTEAFF. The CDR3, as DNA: TGCGCCAGCAGCGCGCCCGGGACAGGGGGCAAAACTGAAGCTTTCTTT. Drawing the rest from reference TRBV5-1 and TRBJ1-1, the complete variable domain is KAGVTQTPRYLIKTRGQQVTLSCSPISGHRSVSWYQQTPGQGLQFLFEYFSETQRNKGNFPGRFSGRQFSNSRSEMNVSTLELGDSALYLCASSAPGTGGKTEAFFGQGTRLTVV.

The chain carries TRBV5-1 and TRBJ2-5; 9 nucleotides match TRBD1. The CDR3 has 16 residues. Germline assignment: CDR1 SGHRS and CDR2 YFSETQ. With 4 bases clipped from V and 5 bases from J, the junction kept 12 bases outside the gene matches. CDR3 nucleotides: TGCGCCAGCAGCCTGGACCGACAGGGGGAAGGGGAGACCCAGTACTTC. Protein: CASSLDRQGEGETQYF.